The present T cell receptor beta chain was sequenced within a study of blood T cell repertoires in COVID-19. Study background: Specimens from acute and convalescent COVID-19 originated in the United States, Italy and Spain.

Assay used: immunoSEQ multiplex PCR; TCRdb lists only in-frame clones, some missing. The table shows some 150,000 clones, with approximately 88% occurring only once. The CDR3 loop spans 14 amino acids. The germline CDR1 and CDR2 sequences are SGDLS and YYNGEE. V lost 0 bases and J lost 4, with 10 bases in between. The receptor was derived from a woman between 50 and 59 years old with acute or convalescent COVID-19. The chain has TRBV9 and TRBJ1-2; D might be TRBD1 (5 bases). Sequenced material: peripheral blood. CDR3 nucleotide sequence: TGTGCCAGCAGCGTAGGGGGAGGGGCCTATGGCTACACCTTC. Translation: CASSVGGGAYGYTF.